Listed below are T cell receptor beta chains from one sample, sequenced in a study of blood T cell repertoires in COVID-19. Profiling relied on immunoSEQ multiplex PCR, and the TCRdb table lists in-frame clones only, not all of them. The table lists some 150,000 clones, approximately 91% of them singletons. Specimen: peripheral blood. The receptors originated from a woman aged 70-85 years with acute or convalescent COVID-19. The CDR3 runs from the conserved cysteine through the conserved F or W. The D gene is left open where the match is weak. A clone size is listed for some rows: how often the clone was seen (once, few, many), or a class if it is expanded.

.,TRBD1,TRBJ1-4,TRBV28,CASSLQGKGNEKLFF
.,TRBD1,TRBJ1-3,TRBV7-2,CASSSQGARSGNTIYF
.,.,TRBJ1-2,TRBV18,CASSPSSYRDGYTF
.,.,TRBJ2-1,TRBV10-3,CALSAAGVNEQFF
once,.,TRBJ2-1,TRBV7-9,CASSIGRGRHNEQFF
.,TRBD1,TRBJ2-7,TRBV4-2,CASSPGDRLLDNEQYF
.,.,TRBJ2-2,TRBV7-9,CASSRTGYGGELFF
.,.,TRBJ1-5,TRBV30,CAWATGKNQPQHF
.,.,TRBJ1-2,TRBV15,CATSREDSKGYTF
.,.,TRBJ1-2,TRBV4-3,CASSPHETGDYGYTF
.,TRBD1,TRBJ1-4,TRBV18,CASSPTVGQGGEKLFF
.,TRBD2,TRBJ2-3,TRBV7-2,CASSLVRGGYNTQYF
once,TRBD1,TRBJ1-2,TRBV6-6,CASREGQGGYTF
.,TRBD2,TRBJ2-2,TRBV5-8,CASSSPGTSVVRNTGELFF
.,.,TRBJ1-3,TRBV30,CALHGVRGNTIYF
.,.,TRBJ1-4,TRBV27,CASRLHRVSNEKLFF
once,.,TRBJ1-2,TRBV6-5,CASSYSRQAHNYGYTF
.,.,TRBJ2-3,TRBV19,CASSDGQVAGDTQYF
.,.,TRBJ1-2,TRBV5-1,CASSLQGSGYGYTF
.,.,TRBJ2-1,TRBV6-5,CASSYSTGVNEQFF
.,.,TRBJ2-7,TRBV27,CASTPGMGREQYF
few,.,TRBJ1-2,TRBV6-5,CASSYSGSGSGYTF